The 32 T cell receptor beta chains given below trace back to one sample, sequenced in a study of shared clonotypes between healthy human individuals. This table comes from immunoSEQ multiplex PCR, and its TCRdb copy is limited to in-frame clones, with some not included. Altogether 1,400,000 or so clones are present, around 98.5% being singletons, with the ten largest covering 0.3% to 0.45%. The source material was naive CD4+ T cells sorted from blood. This sample's subset: CD45RA+ positively selected. The receptors shown here come from a man aged 30-40 years in good health.

This sequence joins TRBV27 and TRBJ2-3; D is uncertain. Trimming removed 7 bases from V and 0 bases from J, with 5 bases in between. Germline values: CDR1 MNHEY, CDR2 SMNVEV (reference sequence). The CDR3 has 12 residues. As DNA, the CDR3 is TGTGCCAGCAAAACTAGCACAGATACGCAGTATTTT. Translation: CASKTSTDTQYF.

As regards this clone: At the DNA level, this CDR3 is encoded by other sequences in the same sample as well. The chain uses TRBV10-3 and TRBJ2-2; possible D gene TRBD2, 5 bases. Germline V lookup: CDR1 ENHRY, CDR2 SYGVKD. V lost 2 bases, J lost 7 bases, and 5 bases lay in between. The CDR3 loop spans 12 amino acids. This CDR3 reads CAISERDGELFF. The CDR3, as DNA: TGTGCCATCAGTGAGCGGGACGGGGAGCTGTTTTTT.

Concerning this clone itself: Other DNA sequences in the sample encode the same CDR3. V and J are TRBV9 and TRBJ2-7, with 8 bases that match TRBD2. This CDR3 has 14 residues. Germline CDR1 SGDLS, CDR2 YYNGEE. The V segment lost 3 bases and the J segment 3 bases; nucleotides outside the gene matches: 5. The CDR3 region has the DNA TGTGCCAGCAGCGCGACCGGGACTAGCTACGAGCAGTACTTC. This translates into CASSATGTSYEQYF.

This chain connects TRBV19 to TRBJ2-2, with 9 positions matching TRBD1. V dropped 3 bases and J dropped 6; count of bases not matched to a gene: 8. Per the germline V gene, CDR1 is LNHDA and CDR2 is SQIVND (reference sequence). This CDR3 contains 16 residues. The CDR3 protein is CASSIEGQGPAGELFF. DNA for the CDR3: TGTGCCAGTAGTATTGAGGGACAGGGTCCGGCCGGGGAGCTGTTTTTT.

The chain joins TRBV7-9 to TRBJ1-4, with D possibly matching TRBD1 (5 bases). Germline CDR1 SEHNR, CDR2 FQNEAQ (reference sequence). This CDR3 region has 14 residues. V was trimmed by 3 bases and J by 6 bases, leaving 11 bases between them. CDR3 loop: CASSFEGRYEKLFF. The CDR3 nucleotides are TGTGCCAGCAGCTTTGAGGGGAGGTATGAAAAACTGTTTTTT.

This clone was seen just once. The chain carries TRBV28 and TRBJ2-7; perhaps D is TRBD1 or TRBD2 (5 bases each). CDR3 length equals 12 residues. V dropped 9 bases and J dropped 5 bases, with 14 bases sitting between them. The germline gives CDR1 MDHEN, CDR2 SYDVKM. DNA for the CDR3: TGTGCCAGTGGGGACCTAACCCACGAGCAGTACTTC. Translation: CASGDLTHEQYF.

The chain joins TRBV18 to TRBJ2-7; 9 nucleotides align to TRBD1. Germline V lookup: CDR1 KGHSH, CDR2 LQKENI. Trimming cost V 4 bases and J 5 bases; bases outside gene matches: 12. The CDR3 is 16 amino acids. The CDR3 here is CASSLPGQGIIDEQYF. DNA of the CDR3: TGTGCCAGCTCACTACCGGGACAGGGTATAATCGACGAGCAGTACTTC. The full variable domain, rest sourced from reference TRBV18 and TRBJ2-7, is NAGVMQNPRHLVRRRGQEARLRCSPMKGHSHVYWYRQLPEEGLKFMVYLQKENIIDESGMPKERFSAEFPKEGPSILRIQQVVRGDSAAYFCASSLPGQGIIDEQYFGPGTRLTVT.

The rearrangement joins TRBV4-1 to TRBJ2-3; 9 nucleotides match TRBD2. CDR1 MGHRA and CDR2 YSYEKL come from the germline V gene. The CDR3 extends over 19 amino acids. The V gene end was trimmed by 7 bases and the J gene end by 6 bases; junction bases not matched to a gene: 23. DNA for the CDR3: TGCGCCAGCACCCCCTTTGGTAGCGGGAGTGCGCTAGAGACGGATACGCAGTATTTT. It yields the protein CASTPFGSGSALETDTQYF.

This chain links TRBV5-4 with TRBJ2-3; a possible D gene is TRBD1 (6 bases). The V end was cut by 4 bases, the J end by 1 base, with 16 bases between. This CDR3 has 16 amino acids. From germline, CDR1 is SGHNT and CDR2 YYREEE (reference sequence). The CDR3 DNA sequence: TGTGCCAGCAGCCCTACAGGGCCCGGGGGCACAGATACGCAGTATTTT. This codes for CASSPTGPGGTDTQYF.

The CDR3 bases are TGTGCCAGCAGTCCCACCGGGGCCTACGAGCAGTACTTC. Translation: CASSPTGAYEQYF. This chain connects TRBV7-2 to TRBJ2-5; D may be TRBD2 (5 bases). Gene TRBJ2-7 matches the end of the DNA better, so the J call may be wrong. Germline-derived CDR1 and CDR2 are SGHTA and FQGNSA. This CDR3 is 13 amino acids long.

The genes are TRBV7-2 and TRBJ2-2; the match to TRBD2 covers 11 bases. This CDR3 is 16 amino acids long. Germline CDR1 reads SGHTA; CDR2 reads FQGNSA. J lost 8 bases, V lost 5 bases, and 10 bases had no gene match. The CDR3 loop reads CASSLGLAGGAGELFF. The CDR3 DNA sequence: TGTGCCAGCAGCCTTGGACTAGCGGGCGGTGCGGGGGAGCTGTTTTTT.

The chain employs TRBV9 and TRBJ2-3, with D possibly matching TRBD1 (5 bases). From germline, CDR1 is SGDLS and CDR2 YYNGEE. This CDR3 comprises 14 residues. Trimming pared 4 bases from V and 4 bases from J, leaving 13 bases between. DNA of the CDR3: TGTGCCAGCAGCATTCAGGGAAGAGCAGATACGCAGTATTTT. It codes for CASSIQGRADTQYF. Using reference TRBV9 and TRBJ2-3 for the parts outside the CDR3, the full variable domain is DSGVTQTPKHLITATGQRVTLRCSPRSGDLSVYWYQQSLDQGLQFLIQYYNGEERAKGNILERFSAQQFPDLHSELNLSSLELGDSALYFCASSIQGRADTQYFGPGTRLTVL.

The chain uses TRBV30 and TRBJ2-3; D is uncertain. CDR3 length: 12 residues. Germline V gene sequence: CDR1 GTSNPN, CDR2 SVGIG (reference sequence). Trimming pared 2 bases from V and 2 bases from J, leaving 5 bases between. CDR3 coding DNA: TGTGCCTGGAGTACCCACACAGATACGCAGTATTTT. Its translation: CAWSTHTDTQYF. Full variable domain (outside the CDR3, taken from reference TRBV30 and TRBJ2-3): SQTIHQWPATLVQPVGSPLSLECTVEGTSNPNLYWYRQAAGRGLQLLFYSVGIGQISSEVPQNLSASRPQDRQFILSSKKLLLSDSGFYLCAWSTHTDTQYFGPGTRLTVL.

This chain joins TRBV11-2 and TRBJ2-7; D is unresolved. The CDR3 runs 17 residues. V gave up 1 base and J gave up 1 base, with 17 bases separating them. CDR1 is SGHAT, CDR2 FQNNGV, per germline. Here the CDR3 reads CASSLVHPTLVSYEQYF. The CDR3 DNA follows: TGTGCCAGCAGCTTAGTGCACCCTACTCTAGTTTCCTACGAGCAGTACTTC.

The chain joins TRBV7-9 to TRBJ1-5; 8 bases fit TRBD1. Looked up from germline, CDR1 is SEHNR and CDR2 is FQNEAQ (reference sequence). V was clipped by 5 bases and J by 0 bases; unmatched bases: 6. The CDR3 sequence is 16 residues long. The CDR3 region has the DNA TGTGCCAGCAGCCAAGGGACAGGTTATAGCAATCAGCCCCAGCATTTT. Translated: CASSQGTGYSNQPQHF.

The chain joins TRBV18 to TRBJ2-5; TRBD2 might be the D (5 bases). V was cut by 2 bases and J by 2 bases, with 24 bases left in between. CDR3 length: 19 residues. Germline lookup yields CDR1 KGHSH and CDR2 LQKENI. Here the CDR3 DNA reads TGTGCCAGCTCACCAATACCGGGATTCCCCCTCAATTCACAAGAGACCCAGTACTTC. The encoded protein is CASSPIPGFPLNSQETQYF.

The chain couples TRBV19 to TRBJ2-3; D not certain. V was trimmed by 4 bases and J by 2 bases, leaving 7 bases between them. This CDR3 spans 13 amino acids. Germline values: CDR1 LNHDA, CDR2 SQIVND (reference sequence). This CDR3 reads CASSKGTTDTQYF. DNA of the CDR3: TGTGCCAGTAGTAAGGGTACCACAGATACGCAGTATTTT.

V is TRBV18 and J is TRBJ2-2; TRBD1 matches 11 bases. Germline lookup yields CDR1 KGHSH and CDR2 LQKENI. CDR3 length: 18 amino acids. Trimming at V came to 7 bases and at J to 6 bases, leaving 16 bases not matched to a gene. This chain's CDR3 is CASFAGTGGFVYAGELFF. The CDR3 nucleotides are TGTGCCAGCTTCGCCGGGACAGGGGGTTTCGTTTATGCCGGGGAGCTGTTTTTT.

This chain connects TRBV18 to TRBJ2-6; 9 positions agree with TRBD1. Germline V lookup: CDR1 KGHSH, CDR2 LQKENI. Trimming removed 2 bases from V and 0 bases from J; junction bases left unmatched: 11. The CDR3 loop spans 20 amino acids. CDR3 bases: TGTGCCAGCTCACCAAATTTAAACAGGGGGCTGAACTCTGGGGCCAACGTCCTGACTTTC. It yields the protein CASSPNLNRGLNSGANVLTF.

This chain connects TRBV5-1 to TRBJ2-3; TRBD1 aligns across 8 bases. The germline V gene encodes CDR1 SGHRS and CDR2 YFSETQ. The ends lost 4 bases at V and 8 bases at J; junction bases unmatched: 12. This CDR3 is built from 15 residues. CDR3 amino acids: CASSTGTGPQGTQYF. The CDR3 nucleotides read TGCGCCAGCAGCACCGGGACAGGCCCGCAGGGTACGCAGTATTTT.

The chain is built from TRBV7-3 and TRBJ2-2; 11 positions match TRBD2. The CDR3 consists of 15 residues. Trimming removed 6 bases from V and 5 bases from J; junction bases left unmatched: 5. Germline loops: CDR1 SGHTA, CDR2 FQGTGA. The CDR3 DNA sequence: TGTGCCAGCAGTTTCCTAGCGGGAGGAACCGGGGAGCTGTTTTTT. Translating it yields CASSFLAGGTGELFF.

V usage is TRBV19 and J usage is TRBJ2-4; no clear D gene. Trimming removed 2 bases from V and 6 bases from J, with 8 bases in between. Germline CDR1 reads LNHDA; CDR2 reads SQIVND (reference sequence). The CDR3 extends over 13 amino acids. CDR3 in amino acids: CASSILSRNIQYF. As DNA, the CDR3 is TGTGCCAGTAGTATACTGTCAAGAAACATTCAGTACTTC.

CDR3 nucleotide sequence: TGTGCCAGCAGCTCCGGGACTGACAATTACAATGAGCAGTTCTTC. Its protein product is CASSSGTDNYNEQFF. This chain connects TRBV11-2 to TRBJ2-1; D possibly corresponds to TRBD2 (6 bases). CDR3 length: 15 amino acids. Trimming took 4 bases from V and 4 from J, leaving 14 bases between them. Per the germline V gene, CDR1 is SGHAT and CDR2 is FQNNGV.

The table lists this clone with a count of one. The V call is TRBV7-7, the J call TRBJ2-1, with 10 bases identical to TRBD2. V dropped 3 bases and J dropped 10; count of bases not matched to a gene: 3. Germline loops: CDR1 SSHAT, CDR2 FNYEAQ (reference sequence). CDR3 length equals 13 residues. CDR3 DNA: TGTGCCAGCAGCTTGGGACTAGCGTACGAGCAGTTCTTC. Translated, it gives CASSLGLAYEQFF. Supplemented by reference TRBV7-7 and TRBJ2-1, the full variable domain reads GAGVSQSPRYKVTKRGQDVTLRCDPISSHATLYWYQQALGQGPEFLTYFNYEAQPDKSGLPSDRFSAERPEGSISTLTIQRTEQRDSAMYRCASSLGLAYEQFFGPGTRLTVL.

This sequence joins TRBV6-6 and TRBJ2-3; TRBD2 might be the D (5 bases). The V gene's germline CDR1 is MNHNY and CDR2 SVGAGI (reference sequence). This CDR3 has 15 residues. Trimming pared 6 bases from V and 2 bases from J, leaving 15 bases between. The CDR3 DNA follows: TGTGCCAGCAGCCTGGACTCCTTTTCCACAGATACGCAGTATTTT. It specifies CASSLDSFSTDTQYF.

The gene calls are TRBV6-1 and TRBJ2-1; D not resolved. The CDR3 covers 13 residues. Germline-derived CDR1 and CDR2 are MNHNS and SASEGT. Trimming stripped 0 bases from V and 4 bases from J, with 4 bases between. CDR3 sequence: CASSEARYNEQFF. In nucleotides, the CDR3 is TGTGCCAGCAGTGAAGCGAGGTACAATGAGCAGTTCTTC.

The chain employs TRBV6-5 and TRBJ1-1; D perhaps matches TRBD1 (6 bases). Between the trimmed V and J ends, which lost 6 bases and 4 bases, there was a span of 15 bases. The CDR3 is 14 amino acids. Germline assignment: CDR1 MNHEY and CDR2 SVGAGI. CDR3 DNA: TGTGCCAGCAGCCAAACAGGGATCGGCACTGAAGCTTTCTTT. The encoded protein is CASSQTGIGTEAFF.

The chain couples TRBV9 to TRBJ1-2, with D hard to call. V was shortened by 0 bases and J by 6 bases, with 9 bases between the two germline ends. From germline, CDR1 is SGDLS and CDR2 YYNGEE. This CDR3 region has 13 residues. The CDR3 protein is CASSVGGGNGYTF. CDR3 bases: TGTGCCAGCAGCGTAGGGGGAGGGAATGGCTACACCTTC.

This rearrangement joins TRBV9 to TRBJ1-5; D is undetermined. The CDR3 consists of 14 residues. The germline gives CDR1 SGDLS, CDR2 YYNGEE. Trimming removed 3 bases from V and 9 bases from J, with 16 bases in between. This chain's CDR3 is CASSDGHRVGPQHF. The DNA for the CDR3 is TGTGCCAGCAGCGATGGGCACCGGGTGGGGCCCCAGCATTTT.

The rearrangement uses TRBV7-2 and TRBJ2-5; D may be TRBD1 (6 bases). The CDR3 covers 15 residues. Per germline, CDR1 SGHTA and CDR2 FQGNSA. Trimming took off 6 bases at V and 1 base at J, with 15 bases between the two ends. The CDR3 nucleotides are TGTGCCAGCAGGCTAGCAGGGGCCAGCCAAGAGACCCAGTACTTC. Translation: CASRLAGASQETQYF.

The chain is built from TRBV5-1 and TRBJ1-1; TRBD1 matches at 7 bases. V shed 7 bases and J 1 base; nucleotides not matched to a gene: 7. Germline V gives CDR1 SGHRS, CDR2 YFSETQ. CDR3 length: 14 amino acids. CDR3: CASQSQGGNTEAFF. CDR3 nucleotide sequence: TGCGCCAGCCAGAGCCAGGGGGGGAACACTGAAGCTTTCTTT. The variable domain in full, with the rest retrieved from reference TRBV5-1 and TRBJ1-1, is KAGVTQTPRYLIKTRGQQVTLSCSPISGHRSVSWYQQTPGQGLQFLFEYFSETQRNKGNFPGRFSGRQFSNSRSEMNVSTLELGDSALYLCASQSQGGNTEAFFGQGTRLTVV.

The V and J genes are TRBV6-6 and TRBJ2-1; D gene ambiguous. Germline V lookup: CDR1 MNHNY, CDR2 SVGAGI (reference sequence). Deletions cut 7 bases from V and 8 bases from J, with 18 bases between. The CDR3 runs 14 residues. CDR3 nucleotide sequence: TGTGCCAGCATCAGAGGTTTTCCTAGTGATGAGCAGTTCTTC. It yields the protein CASIRGFPSDEQFF.